This TCR beta chain was captured in a study of T cells after posttransplantation cyclophosphamide. TCRdb keeps only in-frame clones here, not all; method: immunoSEQ multiplex PCR. The sample records tens of thousands of clones, approximately 73% being singletons. Note on this clone: Its cognate antigen is unknown.

Study-wide points: TRB overlap between skin or GI tissue T cells and blood was limited. Donor CD8+ memory clones often dominated recipient blood repertoires at later times.

Germline CDR1 and CDR2: MNHEY and SVGAGI. V lost 2 bases and J lost 11; bases outside the gene matches: 2. The CDR3 is 13 residues long. What was sequenced was memory CD4+ T cells sorted from PBMCs. The chain employs TRBV6-5 and TRBJ1-6, with 8 bases that match TRBD1. The receptor was isolated from a woman aged 55-69 years in good health, CMV-negative, and a related stem cell transplant donor. This CDR3 reads CASSYGQGAPLHF. In DNA form, the CDR3 reads TGTGCCAGCAGTTACGGACAGGGTGCACCCCTCCACTTT.